This TCR beta chain derives from a study of OX40 agonist ivuxolimab in advanced cancers. About the investigation overall: The costimulatory receptor OX40 (CD134) was targeted by ivuxolimab, a fully human IgG2 agonistic monoclonal antibody. Intravenous ivuxolimab was administered to patients every 2 weeks at six dose levels: 0.01, 0.1, 0.3, 1.5, 3 and 10 mg/kg. Patients were allowed to have had prior anti-PD-1, anti-PD-L1 or anti-CTLA-4 therapy, and around 41% of the dose-escalation patients had previously received checkpoint inhibitors. Partial responses were achieved by three dose-escalation patients, of whom one had hepatocellular carcinoma and two had cutaneous melanoma. The monotherapy dose-escalation portion (N of about 50 patients) of the phase I ivuxolimab trial is reported in the paper. Of the roughly 51 patients in dose escalation, approximately 20 had hepatocellular carcinoma, some 15 had melanoma, 9 had renal cell carcinoma and 9 had head and neck cancer. The point of sequencing TCRbeta in the periphery was to test whether ivuxolimab changed TCR sequence diversity and drove clonal T-cell expansion. In the dose-escalation cohort, roughly four fifths of patients were male, and the mean age was approximately 60 years, with a range of about 23 to 85. On the study overall, not on this receptor specifically: Low levels of normalized T-cell clonal expansion were also shown by some nonresponding patients. In partial responders in the 0.1-3.0 mg/kg groups, normalized peripheral clonal expansion was found to be among the lowest, especially among CD8+ T cells. The antigen specificity of the clonally expanded peripheral T cells was not determined. Clonal expansion of both CD4+ and CD8+ blood T cells was observed from baseline to week 6 at doses 0.1 to 3.0 mg/kg. After ivuxolimab, expanded clones were on average more numerous among CD8+ T cells than among CD4+ T cells.

The trial excluded patients who had a history of autoimmune disease or were on systemic immunosuppression. Peripheral blood for TCR sequencing was drawn from every dose cohort at baseline, at cycle 4 day 1 and at cycle 7 day 1. The samples were drawn from a first-in-human, open-label, multicenter phase I dose-escalation trial of ivuxolimab. Adults with locally advanced or metastatic melanoma, renal cell carcinoma, hepatocellular carcinoma or head and neck squamous cell carcinoma were enrolled in the trial. Before TCR sequencing, CD4+ and CD8+ T cells were separately sorted from peripheral blood. To sequence the TCRbeta CDR3 region, genomic DNA was isolated from the sorted cells. TCRbeta CDR3 regions were sequenced using the immunoSEQ Assay. TCRdb retrieved this table from immuneACCESS and kept in-frame rearrangements only. Not all clones are present; in checked studies, unresolved V genes account for under half, and no reason is known for the remainder. The sample table records tens of thousands of clones; 80% to 95% of these occur just once. The biggest ten clones account for 22% of the sample.

Trimming takes 3 bases from V and 2 bases from J, and the germline ends sit 11 bases apart. From the cysteine up to the phenylalanine, the CDR3 has a length of 14 residues. The DNA shown is the 42-base CDR3, in frame from base 1. Looking up the germline V gene yields CDR1 MDHEN and CDR2 SYDVKM. Of note for this clone: This receptor's antigen is unknown. No base qualities exist here, and no much larger clone lies one base off it.

The sample here was CD4+ or CD8+ T cells sorted from blood, taken in a trial of the OX40 agonist ivuxolimab. This receptor chain uses TRBV28 and TRBJ2-7; the D segment is perhaps TRBD1 or TRBD2, each sharing 6 matched bases. The clonotype originates from an adult with an advanced solid tumor such as melanoma, head and neck, liver or kidney cancer. DNA sequence: TGTGCCAGCAGTTTCTGGGGGGCTGCCTACGAGCAGTACTTC. This codes for CASSFWGAAYEQYF.